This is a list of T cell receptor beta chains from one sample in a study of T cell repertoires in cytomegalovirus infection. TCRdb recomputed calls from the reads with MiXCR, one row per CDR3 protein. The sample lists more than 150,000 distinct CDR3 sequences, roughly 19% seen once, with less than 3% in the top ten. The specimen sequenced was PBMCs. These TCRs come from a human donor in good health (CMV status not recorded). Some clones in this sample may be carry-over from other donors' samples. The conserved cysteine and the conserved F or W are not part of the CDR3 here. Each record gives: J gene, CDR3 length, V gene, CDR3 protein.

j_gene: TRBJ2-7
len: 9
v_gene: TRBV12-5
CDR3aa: ASGLYGEQY

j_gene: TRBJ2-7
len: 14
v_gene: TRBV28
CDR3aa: ASSLVGGRSPYEQY

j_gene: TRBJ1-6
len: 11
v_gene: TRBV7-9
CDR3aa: ASSFEGGSPLH

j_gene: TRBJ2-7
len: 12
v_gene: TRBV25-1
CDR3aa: ASSEGDGTYEQY

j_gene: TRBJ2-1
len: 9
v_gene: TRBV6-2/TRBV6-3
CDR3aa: ASSPRREQF

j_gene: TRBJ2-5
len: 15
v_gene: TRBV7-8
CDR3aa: ASSPHGLAGVGETQY

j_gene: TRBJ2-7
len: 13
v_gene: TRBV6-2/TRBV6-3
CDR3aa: ASSFNRASSYEQY

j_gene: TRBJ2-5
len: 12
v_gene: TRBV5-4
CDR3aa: ASSLQESQQTQY

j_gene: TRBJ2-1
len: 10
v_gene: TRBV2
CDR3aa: ASRKGGNEQF

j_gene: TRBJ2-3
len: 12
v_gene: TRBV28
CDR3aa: ASSSHRSTDTQY

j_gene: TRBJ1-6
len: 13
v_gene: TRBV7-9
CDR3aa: ASSFDRGRLSPLH

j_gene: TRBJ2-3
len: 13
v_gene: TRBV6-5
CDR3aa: ASSPRAGNTDTQY

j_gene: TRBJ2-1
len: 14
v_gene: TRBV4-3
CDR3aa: ASSQSPGFDYNEQF

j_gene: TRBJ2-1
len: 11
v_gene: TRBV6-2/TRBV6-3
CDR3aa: ASSYPLPYEQF

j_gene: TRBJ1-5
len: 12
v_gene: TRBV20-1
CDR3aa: SARDDGYNQPQH

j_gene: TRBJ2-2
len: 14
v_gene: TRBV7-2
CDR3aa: ASSFHLAANTGELF

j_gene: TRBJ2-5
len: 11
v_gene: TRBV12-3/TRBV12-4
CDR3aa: ASSLQGRETLY

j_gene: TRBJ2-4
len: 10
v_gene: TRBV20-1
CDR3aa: SARVWENIQY

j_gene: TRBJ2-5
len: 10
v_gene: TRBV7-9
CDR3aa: ASSLGARTQY

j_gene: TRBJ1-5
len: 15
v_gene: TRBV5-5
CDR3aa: ASSPGQGALSNQPQH